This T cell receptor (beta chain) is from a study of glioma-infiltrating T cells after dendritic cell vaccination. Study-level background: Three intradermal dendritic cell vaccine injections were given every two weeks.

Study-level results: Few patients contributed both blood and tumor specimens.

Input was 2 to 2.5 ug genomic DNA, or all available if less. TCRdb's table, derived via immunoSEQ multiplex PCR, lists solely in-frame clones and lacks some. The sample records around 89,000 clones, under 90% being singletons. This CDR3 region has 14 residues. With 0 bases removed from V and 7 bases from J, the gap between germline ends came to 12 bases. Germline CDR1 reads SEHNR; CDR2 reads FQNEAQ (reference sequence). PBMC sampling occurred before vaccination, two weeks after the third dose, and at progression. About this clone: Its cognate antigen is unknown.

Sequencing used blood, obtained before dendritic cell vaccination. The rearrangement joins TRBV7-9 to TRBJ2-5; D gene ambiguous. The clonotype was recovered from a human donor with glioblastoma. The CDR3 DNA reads TGTGCCAGCAGCTTAGCGACGACATCGGCGACCCAGTACTTC. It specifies CASSLATTSATQYF.